This is a list of T cell receptor beta chains from one sample in a study of blood T cell repertoires in COVID-19. The protocol was immunoSEQ multiplex PCR, while the TCRdb copy is restricted to in-frame clones and leaves out a portion. The table includes approximately 230,000 clones, 84% detected once. Sequenced input: peripheral blood. The receptors derive from a man aged 25-45 years with active or convalescent COVID-19. CDR3s include the opening cysteine and the closing phenylalanine or tryptophan. D genes are given only for firm matches. A row's size may be missing; if present it is once, few, many or a size class.

d_gene | j_gene | abundance | v_gene | CDR3aa | CDR3nt
NA | TRBJ1-2 | NA | TRBV24-1 | CATSDGASRGNYGYTF | TGTGCCACCAGTGATGGGGCGAGCAGGGGTAACTATGGCTACACCTTC
NA | TRBJ1-3 | NA | TRBV7-9 | CASSLALTTSGNTIYF | TGTGCCAGCAGCTTAGCGCTAACTACCTCTGGAAACACCATATATTTT
NA | TRBJ2-4 | NA | TRBV15 | CATSKRGIGDIQYF | TGTGCCACCAGCAAGAGGGGGATTGGAGACATTCAGTACTTC
NA | TRBJ1-2 | NA | TRBV10-3 | CAITLKPDSYGYTF | TGTGCCATCACCCTGAAGCCTGACAGCTATGGCTACACCTTC
TRBD2 | TRBJ2-5 | NA | TRBV7-8 | CASTPRWGGQETQYF | TGTGCCAGCACCCCCCGGTGGGGGGGACAAGAGACCCAGTACTTC
TRBD2 | TRBJ2-1 | NA | TRBV19 | CASMDGGLAGHRGEQFF | TGTGCCAGTATGGACGGGGGACTAGCGGGACACAGGGGAGAGCAGTTCTTC
NA | TRBJ1-5 | NA | TRBV30 | CAWGTNQPQHF | TGTGCCTGGGGAACTAATCAGCCCCAGCATTTT
TRBD2 | TRBJ2-4 | NA | TRBV9 | CASSVGSGGPKNIQYF | TGTGCCAGCAGCGTAGGTAGCGGGGGGCCTAAAAACATTCAGTACTTC
TRBD1 | TRBJ1-5 | NA | TRBV5-6 | CASSLQGALGQPQHF | TGTGCCAGCAGCTTGCAGGGGGCGCTTGGTCAGCCCCAGCATTTT
TRBD2 | TRBJ2-1 | NA | TRBV3-1/TRBV3-2 | CASSHPSGLNEQFF | TGTGCCAGCAGCCATCCTAGCGGCCTCAATGAGCAGTTCTTC
TRBD1 | TRBJ2-3 | many | TRBV5-8 | CASSEDRGQFGPDTQYF | TGTGCCAGCAGCGAGGACCGGGGACAGTTTGGGCCAGATACGCAGTATTTT
TRBD2 | TRBJ2-1 | few | TRBV28 | CASSAGTREYNEQFF | TGTGCCAGCAGCGCCGGGACTAGAGAATACAATGAGCAGTTCTTC
TRBD2 | TRBJ2-2 | NA | TRBV6-2/TRBV6-3 | CASSYSSAGGQYTGELFF | TGTGCCAGCAGTTACTCGAGTGCGGGGGGGCAGTACACCGGGGAGCTGTTTTTT
TRBD2 | TRBJ2-3 | NA | TRBV2 | CASSGLAAFRTDTQYF | TGTGCCAGCAGTGGACTAGCGGCCTTCCGCACAGATACGCAGTATTTT
TRBD2 | TRBJ2-1 | NA | TRBV20-1 | CSAARGGQFF | TGCAGTGCGGCCCGGGGGGGACAGTTCTTC
TRBD1 | TRBJ1-2 | NA | TRBV5-4 | CASSRQGVYGYTF | TGTGCCAGCAGCCGACAGGGGGTCTATGGCTACACCTTC
NA | TRBJ2-2 | once | TRBV14 | CASSQVLNTGELFF | TGTGCCAGCAGCCAAGTCTTGAACACCGGGGAGCTGTTTTTT
NA | TRBJ1-2 | NA | TRBV5-8 | CASSQTRPSYGYTF | TGTGCCAGCAGCCAAACCAGGCCCTCCTATGGCTACACCTTC
TRBD2 | TRBJ2-5 | NA | TRBV15 | CATSPGGETQYF | TGTGCCACCAGCCCGGGGGGAGAGACCCAGTACTTC
TRBD1 | TRBJ2-7 | NA | TRBV6-2/TRBV6-3 | CASSYGQGAYEQYF | TGTGCCAGCAGTTACGGACAGGGGGCCTACGAGCAGTACTTC
TRBD1 | TRBJ1-6 | NA | TRBV5-5 | CASSTGQGYNSPLHF | TGTGCCAGCAGCACGGGACAGGGCTATAATTCACCCCTCCACTTT
TRBD1 | TRBJ2-6 | NA | TRBV7-8 | CASSRDRIAGANVLTF | TGTGCCAGCAGCCGGGACAGGATTGCTGGGGCCAACGTCCTGACTTTC
NA | TRBJ1-1 | NA | TRBV5-4 | CASSLGGDNTEAFF | TGTGCCAGCAGCTTGGGGGGGGATAACACTGAAGCTTTCTTT
TRBD2 | TRBJ2-7 | once | TRBV27 | CASSLATSGAREQYF | TGTGCCAGCAGTCTAGCGACTAGCGGGGCGAGGGAGCAGTACTTC
NA | TRBJ1-6 | NA | TRBV27 | CASSFQGGKNSPLHF | TGTGCCAGCAGTTTTCAAGGGGGAAAAAATTCACCCCTCCACTTT
TRBD2 | TRBJ2-1 | NA | TRBV5-1 | CASSLTSGSTEQFF | TGCGCCAGCAGCTTGACTAGCGGGAGCACTGAGCAGTTCTTC
TRBD1 | TRBJ2-7 | few | TRBV11-2 | CASSLVSGQGAYEQYF | TGTGCCAGCAGCTTAGTTTCCGGACAGGGGGCTTACGAGCAGTACTTC
TRBD1 | TRBJ1-2 | NA | TRBV6-5 | CASKRDRDYGYTF | TGTGCCAGCAAACGGGACAGAGACTATGGCTACACCTTC
NA | TRBJ1-4 | NA | TRBV5-4 | CASSLSKGRGEKLFF | TGTGCCAGCAGCTTGTCCAAAGGGAGAGGCGAAAAACTGTTTTTT
TRBD1 | TRBJ2-3 | NA | TRBV14 | CASSQGTGGGTDTQYF | TGTGCCAGCAGCCAGGGCACAGGGGGCGGAACAGATACGCAGTATTTT
TRBD1 | TRBJ1-2 | NA | TRBV10-3 | CAIREPGQVYSNYGYTF | TGTGCCATCAGGGAGCCGGGACAGGTATACTCTAACTATGGCTACACCTTC
NA | TRBJ1-4 | NA | TRBV2 | CASSGQGSSNEKLFF | TGTGCCAGCAGCGGCCAGGGGAGTAGCAATGAAAAACTGTTTTTT
TRBD2 | TRBJ2-3 | few | TRBV24-1 | CATSDPIAGGADTQYF | TGTGCCACCAGTGACCCAATCGCGGGAGGTGCAGATACGCAGTATTTT
NA | TRBJ1-6 | NA | TRBV2 | CASSARGNSPLHF | TGTGCCAGCAGTGCCAGGGGTAATTCACCCCTCCACTTT
TRBD2 | TRBJ2-5 | NA | TRBV4-3 | CASSQDRSGRSGWETQYF | TGCGCCAGCAGCCAAGATCGTAGCGGGAGATCGGGGTGGGAGACCCAGTACTTC
NA | TRBJ2-3 | NA | TRBV6-2/TRBV6-3 | CASSYLRFTDTQYF | TGTGCCAGCAGTTATTTGCGGTTCACAGATACGCAGTATTTT
NA | TRBJ2-1 | NA | TRBV6-5 | CASSPGTPNEQFF | TGTGCCAGCAGTCCCGGGACACCTAATGAGCAGTTCTTC
NA | TRBJ2-1 | few | TRBV6-1 | CASSEREHNEQFF | TGTGCCAGCAGTGAAAGGGAGCACAATGAGCAGTTCTTC
TRBD1 | TRBJ1-5 | NA | TRBV7-2 | CASSPRTGGHQPQHF | TGTGCCAGCAGCCCACGAACAGGGGGGCATCAGCCCCAGCATTTT
NA | TRBJ2-1 | NA | TRBV29-1 | CSVVTGNLVGEQFF | TGCAGCGTTGTAACCGGGAATCTGGTCGGTGAGCAGTTCTTC
NA | TRBJ2-7 | NA | TRBV3-1/TRBV3-2 | CASSQAGASSQYF | TGTGCCAGCAGCCAAGCGGGAGCCTCCTCCCAGTACTTC
NA | TRBJ1-1 | NA | TRBV5-1 | CASSLAGRSEAFF | TGCGCCAGCAGCTTAGCAGGGAGGTCTGAAGCTTTCTTT
TRBD2 | TRBJ2-2 | NA | TRBV9 | CASSEKGSGSNTGELFF | TGTGCCAGCAGCGAGAAGGGTAGCGGGTCGAACACCGGGGAGCTGTTTTTT
TRBD1 | TRBJ1-6 | NA | TRBV14 | CASSAQGAFNSPLHF | TGTGCCAGCAGCGCACAGGGGGCTTTTAATTCACCCCTCCACTTT
TRBD2 | TRBJ2-2 | NA | TRBV28 | CASVGGLASGELFF | TGTGCCAGCGTAGGGGGACTAGCTAGCGGGGAGCTGTTTTTT
NA | TRBJ2-3 | NA | TRBV19 | CASSTRHTDTQYF | TGTGCCAGTAGTACACGACACACAGATACGCAGTATTTT
TRBD2 | TRBJ2-4 | NA | TRBV4-1 | CASSALAGLPKNIQYF | TGCGCCAGCAGCGCCCTAGCGGGACTGCCCAAAAACATTCAGTACTTC
TRBD1 | TRBJ1-2 | NA | TRBV3-1/TRBV3-2 | CASSQGTGSNYGYTF | TGTGCCAGCAGCCAAGGGACAGGGTCTAACTATGGCTACACCTTC
NA | TRBJ1-2 | NA | TRBV24-1 | CATSDRRNFYGYTF | TGTGCCACCAGCGATAGGAGGAATTTCTATGGCTACACCTTC
NA | TRBJ2-2 | NA | TRBV4-1 | CASSQNRETTGELFF | TGCGCCAGCAGCCAGAACCGGGAGACCACCGGGGAGCTGTTTTTT
NA | TRBJ1-1 | NA | TRBV28 | CASRGVGTEAFF | TGTGCCAGCAGGGGCGTCGGCACTGAAGCTTTCTTT
TRBD1 | TRBJ2-7 | NA | TRBV2 | CANQDRGNEQYF | TGTGCCAATCAAGACAGGGGCAACGAGCAGTACTTC